This TCR beta chain is from a study of blood T cell repertoires in COVID-19. TCRdb's copy holds only in-frame clones and misses some; the assay was immunoSEQ multiplex PCR. The sample comprises 20,000 to 30,000 clones, 89% of which are singletons, and 19% rests with the top ten. Germline CDR1 is SQVTM and CDR2 is ANQGSEA. The CDR3 is made up of 14 amino acids. Trimming removed 7 bases from V and 3 bases from J; junction bases left unmatched: 6. Sequencing input: peripheral blood. This receptor was taken from a human donor in a cohort sampled during active COVID-19. This chain uses TRBV29-1 with TRBJ2-5; TRBD2 aligns across 12 bases. Here the CDR3 DNA reads TGCAGCGCTGGGGCTAGCGGGAGGGAAGAGACCCAGTACTTC. Amino acid sequence: CSAGASGREETQYF.